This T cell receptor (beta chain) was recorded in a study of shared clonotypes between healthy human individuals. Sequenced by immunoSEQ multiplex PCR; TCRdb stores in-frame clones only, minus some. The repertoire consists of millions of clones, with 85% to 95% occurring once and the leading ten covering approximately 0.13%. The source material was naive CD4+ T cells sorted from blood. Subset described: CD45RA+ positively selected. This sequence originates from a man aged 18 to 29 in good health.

The CDR3: CASSSGGLSYEQYF. CDR3 bases: TGCGCCAGCAGCTCTGGGGGGCTGTCCTACGAGCAGTACTTC. The J gene is TRBJ2-7, the V gene TRBV5-1, with D possibly being TRBD1 or TRBD2 (6 bases each). V gave up 3 bases and J gave up 1 base, with 11 bases separating them. This CDR3 has 14 residues. Germline-derived CDR1 and CDR2 are SGHRS and YFSETQ.